One T cell receptor beta chain is described in this entry. Its antigen is still unknown. This CDR3 comprises 12 residues. Trimming removed 6 bases from V and 9 bases from J, with 17 bases in between. Germline CDR1 SQVTM, CDR2 ANQGSEA. Investigators isolated RNA and reverse transcribed it into cDNA to act as the sequencing template. Repertoires were generated with immunoSEQ multiplex PCR, while TCRdb's copy carries only in-frame clones and drops some. This sample has more than 200,000 clones, with less than 65% found just once. Treatment defined: oral pan-JAK inhibitor, 5-10 mg twice daily. This entry is derived from a study of CD8+ T cells in alopecia areata. About the research overall: For treated patients, severity scores reflected the percentage of scalp area affected.

General study points: Researchers say the link of baseline CD8+ expansion to response remains uncertain, with one nonresponder.

This rearrangement joins TRBV29-1 to TRBJ1-2; perhaps TRBD1 as D (5 bases). The sample in question was CD4+ T cells sorted from blood, obtained at week 4, from a patient treated with tofacitinib. This sequence was found in a human donor with alopecia areata. CDR3 nucleotide sequence: TGCAGCGTCCTACAGGCCGCTAAGAGCTACACCTTC. The encoded protein is CSVLQAAKSYTF.